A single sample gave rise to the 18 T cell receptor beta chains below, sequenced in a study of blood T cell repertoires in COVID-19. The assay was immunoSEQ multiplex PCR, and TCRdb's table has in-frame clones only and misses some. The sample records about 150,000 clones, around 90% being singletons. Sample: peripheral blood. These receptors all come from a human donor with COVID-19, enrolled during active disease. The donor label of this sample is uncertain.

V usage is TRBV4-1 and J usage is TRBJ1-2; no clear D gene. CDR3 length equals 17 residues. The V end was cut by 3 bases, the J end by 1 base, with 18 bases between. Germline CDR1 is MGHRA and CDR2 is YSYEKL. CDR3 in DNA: TGCGCCAGCAGCCACTTAGGGAGACTCAATAATAACTATGGCTACACCTTC. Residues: CASSHLGRLNNNYGYTF.

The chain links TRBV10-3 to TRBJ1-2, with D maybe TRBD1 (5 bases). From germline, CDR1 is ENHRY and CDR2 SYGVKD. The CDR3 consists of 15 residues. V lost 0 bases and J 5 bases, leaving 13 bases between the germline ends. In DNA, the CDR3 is TGTGCCATCAGTGAGTCAGCGGACGGGGGGTATGGCTACACCTTC. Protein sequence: CAISESADGGYGYTF.

CDR3 sequence (DNA): TGTGCTAGTGGTGCGAGGGACAGGACAACTAGCAATCAGCCCCAGCATTTT. Protein: CASGARDRTTSNQPQHF. This chain uses TRBV12-5 with TRBJ1-5; TRBD1 matches 8 bases. V was clipped by 5 bases and J by 0 bases; unmatched bases: 9. The CDR3 loop spans 17 amino acids. CDR1 LGHNT and CDR2 FRNRAP come from the germline V gene.

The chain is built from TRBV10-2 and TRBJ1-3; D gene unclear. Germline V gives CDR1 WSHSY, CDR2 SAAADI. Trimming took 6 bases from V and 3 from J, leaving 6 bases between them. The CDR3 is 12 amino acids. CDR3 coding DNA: TGCGCCAGCAGCGGGGTTGGAAACACCATATATTTT. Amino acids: CASSGVGNTIYF.

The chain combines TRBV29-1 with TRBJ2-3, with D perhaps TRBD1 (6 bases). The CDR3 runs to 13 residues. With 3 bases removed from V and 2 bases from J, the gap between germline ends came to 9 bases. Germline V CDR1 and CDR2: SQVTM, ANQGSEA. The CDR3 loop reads CSVDHRVTDTQYF. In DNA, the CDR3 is TGCAGCGTTGATCACAGGGTCACAGATACGCAGTATTTT.

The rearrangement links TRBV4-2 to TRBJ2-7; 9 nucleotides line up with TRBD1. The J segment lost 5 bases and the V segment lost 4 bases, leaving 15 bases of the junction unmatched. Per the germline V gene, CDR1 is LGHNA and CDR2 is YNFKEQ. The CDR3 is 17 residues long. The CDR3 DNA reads TGTGCCAGCAGCCTAGCCCAGACAGGGGGAGATTTGGACGAGCAGTACTTC. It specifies CASSLAQTGGDLDEQYF.

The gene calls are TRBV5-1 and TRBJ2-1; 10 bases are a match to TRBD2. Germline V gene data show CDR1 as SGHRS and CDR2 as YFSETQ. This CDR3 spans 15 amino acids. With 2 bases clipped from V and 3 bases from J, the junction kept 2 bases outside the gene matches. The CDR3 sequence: CASSFSGGDYNEQFF. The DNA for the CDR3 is TGCGCCAGCAGCTTCAGCGGGGGGGACTACAATGAGCAGTTCTTC.

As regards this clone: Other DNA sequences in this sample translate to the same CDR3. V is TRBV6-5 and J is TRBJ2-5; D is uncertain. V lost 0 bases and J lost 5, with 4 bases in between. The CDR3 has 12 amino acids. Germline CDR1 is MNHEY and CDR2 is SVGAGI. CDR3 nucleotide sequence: TGTGCCAGCAGTTACTCGAGGGAGACCCAGTACTTC. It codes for CASSYSRETQYF.

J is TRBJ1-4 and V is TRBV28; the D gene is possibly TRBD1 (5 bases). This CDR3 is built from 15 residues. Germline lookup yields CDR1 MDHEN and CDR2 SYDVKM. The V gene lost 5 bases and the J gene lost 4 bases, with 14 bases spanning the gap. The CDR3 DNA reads TGTGCCAGCAGTAGCCCCCAGGGTTATAATGAAAAACTGTTTTTT. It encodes CASSSPQGYNEKLFF.

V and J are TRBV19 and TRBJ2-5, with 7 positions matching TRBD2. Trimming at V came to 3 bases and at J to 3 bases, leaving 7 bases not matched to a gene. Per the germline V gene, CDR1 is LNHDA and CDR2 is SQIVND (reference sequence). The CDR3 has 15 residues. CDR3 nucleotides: TGTGCCAGTAGTATTACAGCGGGGCGCGAAGAGACCCAGTACTTC. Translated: CASSITAGREETQYF.

This CDR3 reads CASSLVWTADSNQPQHF. For the CDR3, the DNA is TGTGCCAGCAGCTTAGTCTGGACAGCGGATAGCAATCAGCCCCAGCATTTT. The V and J genes are TRBV7-8 and TRBJ1-5, with TRBD1 as a possible D gene (6 bases). Trimming pared 1 base from V and 0 bases from J, leaving 13 bases between. Per the germline V gene, CDR1 is SGHVS and CDR2 is FQNEAQ. This CDR3 comprises 17 residues.

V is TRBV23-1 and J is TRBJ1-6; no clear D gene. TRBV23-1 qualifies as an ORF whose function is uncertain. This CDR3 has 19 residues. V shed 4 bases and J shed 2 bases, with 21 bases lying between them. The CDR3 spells CASSPPESREGTYNSPLHF. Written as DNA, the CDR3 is TGCGCCAGCAGTCCGCCCGAGTCGAGGGAAGGTACCTATAATTCACCCCTCCACTTT.

The CDR3 spells CASSYSGPPDTQYF. The CDR3 coding sequence is TGTGCCAGCAGTTACTCGGGCCCCCCGGATACGCAGTATTTT. The V gene is TRBV6-6, the J gene TRBJ2-3, with D unclear. CDR1 is MNHNY, CDR2 SVGAGI, per germline (reference sequence). There are 14 residues in the CDR3. Trimming stripped 0 bases from V and 6 bases from J, with 10 bases between.

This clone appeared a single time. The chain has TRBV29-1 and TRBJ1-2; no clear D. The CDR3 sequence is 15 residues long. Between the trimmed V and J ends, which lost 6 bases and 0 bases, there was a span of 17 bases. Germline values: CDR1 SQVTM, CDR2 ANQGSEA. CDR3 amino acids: CSVTWTENSNYGYTF. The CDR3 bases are TGCAGCGTAACGTGGACTGAGAATTCTAACTATGGCTACACCTTC. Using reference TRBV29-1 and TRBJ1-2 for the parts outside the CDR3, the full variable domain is SAVISQKPSRDICQRGTSLTIQCQVDSQVTMMFWYRQQPGQSLTLIATANQGSEATYESGFVIDKFPISRPNLTFSTLTVSNMSPEDSSIYLCSVTWTENSNYGYTFGSGTRLTVV.

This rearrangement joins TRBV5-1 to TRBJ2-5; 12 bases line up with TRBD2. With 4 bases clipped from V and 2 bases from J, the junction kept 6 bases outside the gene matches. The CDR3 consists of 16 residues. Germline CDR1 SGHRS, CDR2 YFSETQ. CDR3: CASSRILAGGQETQYF. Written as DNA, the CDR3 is TGCGCCAGCAGCCGCATACTAGCGGGAGGTCAAGAGACCCAGTACTTC. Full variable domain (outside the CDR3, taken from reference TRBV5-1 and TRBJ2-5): KAGVTQTPRYLIKTRGQQVTLSCSPISGHRSVSWYQQTPGQGLQFLFEYFSETQRNKGNFPGRFSGRQFSNSRSEMNVSTLELGDSALYLCASSRILAGGQETQYFGPGTRLLVL.

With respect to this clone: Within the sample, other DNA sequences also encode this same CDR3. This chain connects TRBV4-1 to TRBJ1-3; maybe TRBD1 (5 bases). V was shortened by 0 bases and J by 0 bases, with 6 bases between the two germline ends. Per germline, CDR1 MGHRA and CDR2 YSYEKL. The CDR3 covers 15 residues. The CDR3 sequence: CASSQDRGSGNTIYF. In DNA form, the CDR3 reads TGCGCCAGCAGCCAAGATAGGGGCTCTGGAAACACCATATATTTT.

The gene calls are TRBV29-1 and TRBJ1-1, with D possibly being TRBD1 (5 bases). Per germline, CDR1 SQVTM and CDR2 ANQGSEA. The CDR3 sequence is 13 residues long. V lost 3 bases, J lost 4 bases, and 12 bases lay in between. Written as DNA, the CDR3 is TGCAGCGTTGAGGTAGGGAGGGGCACTGAAGCTTTCTTT. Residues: CSVEVGRGTEAFF.

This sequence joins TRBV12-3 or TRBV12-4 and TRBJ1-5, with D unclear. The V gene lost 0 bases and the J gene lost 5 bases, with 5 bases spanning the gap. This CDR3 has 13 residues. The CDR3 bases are TGTGCCAGCAGTTTAGCTACAGATCAGCCCCAGCATTTT. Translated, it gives CASSLATDQPQHF.